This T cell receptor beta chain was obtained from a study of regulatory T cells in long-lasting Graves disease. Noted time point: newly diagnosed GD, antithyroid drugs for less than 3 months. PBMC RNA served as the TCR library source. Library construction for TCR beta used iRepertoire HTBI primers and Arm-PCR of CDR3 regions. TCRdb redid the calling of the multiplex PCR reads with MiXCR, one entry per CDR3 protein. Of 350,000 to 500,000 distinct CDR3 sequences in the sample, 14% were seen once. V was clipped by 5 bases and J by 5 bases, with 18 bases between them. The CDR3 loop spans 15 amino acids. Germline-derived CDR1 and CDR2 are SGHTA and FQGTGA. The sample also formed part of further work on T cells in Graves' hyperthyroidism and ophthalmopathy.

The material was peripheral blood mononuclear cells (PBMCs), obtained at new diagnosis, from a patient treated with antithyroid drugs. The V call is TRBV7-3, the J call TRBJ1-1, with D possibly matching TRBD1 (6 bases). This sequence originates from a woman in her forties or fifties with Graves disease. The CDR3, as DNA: TGTGCCAGCAGCCCCCATGGAGGGGGGGGAACTGAAGCTTTCTTT. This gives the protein CASSPHGGGGTEAFF.